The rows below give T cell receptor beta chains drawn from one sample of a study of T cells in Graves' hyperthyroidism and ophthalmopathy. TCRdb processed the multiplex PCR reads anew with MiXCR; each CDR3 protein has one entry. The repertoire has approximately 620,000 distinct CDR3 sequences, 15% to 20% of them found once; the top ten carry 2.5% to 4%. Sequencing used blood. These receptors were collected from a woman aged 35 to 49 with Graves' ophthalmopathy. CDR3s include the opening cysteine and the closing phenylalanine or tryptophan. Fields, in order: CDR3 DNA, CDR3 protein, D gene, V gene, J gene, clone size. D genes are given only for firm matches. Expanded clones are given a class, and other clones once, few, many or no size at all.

CDR3nt: TGTGCCAGCTCACCAGGAATCGAGACCCAGTACTTC
CDR3aa: CASSPGIETQYF
d_gene: -
v_gene: TRBV18
j_gene: TRBJ2-5
abundance: many

CDR3nt: TGTGCCAGCAGCTTAGCGACAGGGGCCTATGGCTACACCTTC
CDR3aa: CASSLATGAYGYTF
d_gene: TRBD1
v_gene: TRBV7-2
j_gene: TRBJ1-2
abundance: few

CDR3nt: TGTGCCAGCAGTCTGGCGGAGGGGATGAACACTGAAGCTTTCTTT
CDR3aa: CASSLAEGMNTEAFF
d_gene: -
v_gene: TRBV27
j_gene: TRBJ1-1
abundance: many

CDR3nt: TGTGCCAGCAGTCCGAGGGAGGGGAAAGCTGAAGCTTTCTTT
CDR3aa: CASSPREGKAEAFF
d_gene: -
v_gene: TRBV7-8
j_gene: TRBJ1-1
abundance: few

CDR3nt: TGCAGTGCTGGGCTAGCGGGAGGGGCTTCCTACGAGCAGTACTTC
CDR3aa: CSAGLAGGASYEQYF
d_gene: TRBD2
v_gene: TRBV20-1
j_gene: TRBJ2-7
abundance: -

CDR3nt: TGTGCCTGGAGTCCAATCGGACTAGCGGGAGAGGAGCAGTTCTTC
CDR3aa: CAWSPIGLAGEEQFF
d_gene: TRBD2
v_gene: TRBV30
j_gene: TRBJ2-1
abundance: -

CDR3nt: TGTGCCAGCAGCCCGGACAGGGGGGAGCAGTACTTC
CDR3aa: CASSPDRGEQYF
d_gene: TRBD1
v_gene: TRBV11-3
j_gene: TRBJ2-7
abundance: many

CDR3nt: TGTGCCAGCAGTGCGGCGAGACCGGGAAACACTGAAGCTTTCTTT
CDR3aa: CASSAARPGNTEAFF
d_gene: -
v_gene: TRBV2
j_gene: TRBJ1-1
abundance: few

CDR3nt: TGTGCCAGCCGACCCCTGATCACTGAAGCTTTCTTT
CDR3aa: CASRPLITEAFF
d_gene: -
v_gene: TRBV2
j_gene: TRBJ1-1
abundance: many

CDR3nt: TGTGCCAGCAGTAAAGACAGGGGGCAAGGTGAAAAACTGTTTTTT
CDR3aa: CASSKDRGQGEKLFF
d_gene: TRBD1
v_gene: TRBV2
j_gene: TRBJ1-4
abundance: -

CDR3nt: TGTGCCAGCGGCTATTCGAACCCCTACAATGAGCAGTTCTTC
CDR3aa: CASGYSNPYNEQFF
d_gene: -
v_gene: TRBV28
j_gene: TRBJ2-1
abundance: many

CDR3nt: TGTGCCAGCCCCAGGCCCGGGTTTGCCCCTGGGGCCAACGTCCTGACTTTC
CDR3aa: CASPRPGFAPGANVLTF
d_gene: -
v_gene: TRBV7-2
j_gene: TRBJ2-6
abundance: -

CDR3nt: TGCAGCGTTGAGGGGTTCGGAGGGGGGGAGACCCAGTACTTC
CDR3aa: CSVEGFGGGETQYF
d_gene: -
v_gene: TRBV29-1
j_gene: TRBJ2-5
abundance: -

CDR3nt: TGTGCCAGCAGTTACCTGCCTAGCTCATCTACGCAGTATTTT
CDR3aa: CASSYLPSSSTQYF
d_gene: -
v_gene: TRBV6-5
j_gene: TRBJ2-3
abundance: few

CDR3nt: TGCAGTGCTAGAGATCCGGGGGCGAACACTGAAGCTTTCTTT
CDR3aa: CSARDPGANTEAFF
d_gene: -
v_gene: TRBV20-1
j_gene: TRBJ1-1
abundance: many

CDR3nt: TGTGCCAGCAGTGCCGCGGGCCCCAATTCACCCCTCCACTTT
CDR3aa: CASSAAGPNSPLHF
d_gene: -
v_gene: TRBV9
j_gene: TRBJ1-6
abundance: few

CDR3nt: TGCAGTGCTAGAACACTAGCGGGACGCAATGAGCAGTTCTTC
CDR3aa: CSARTLAGRNEQFF
d_gene: TRBD2
v_gene: TRBV20-1
j_gene: TRBJ2-1
abundance: few

CDR3nt: TGTGCCAGCAGTTACTCGACGGGGGATTCACCCCTCCACTTT
CDR3aa: CASSYSTGDSPLHF
d_gene: -
v_gene: TRBV6-5
j_gene: TRBJ1-6
abundance: few

CDR3nt: TGCGCCAGCAGCCCCCCCCCTGGGGGGTTCCAAGAGACCCAGTACTTC
CDR3aa: CASSPPPGGFQETQYF
d_gene: -
v_gene: TRBV5-1
j_gene: TRBJ2-5
abundance: many

CDR3nt: TGTGCCAGCAGCCCCCAGTTGGGAGAGGTTATTGGCAATGAGCAGTTCTTC
CDR3aa: CASSPQLGEVIGNEQFF
d_gene: -
v_gene: TRBV7-2
j_gene: TRBJ2-1
abundance: few

CDR3nt: TGTGCCAGCAGTTCCCCTTCCAGGCGAACTAACTATGGCTACACCTTC
CDR3aa: CASSSPSRRTNYGYTF
d_gene: -
v_gene: TRBV6-2/TRBV6-3
j_gene: TRBJ1-2
abundance: many

CDR3nt: TGCAGTGCTTGTTCTACAGGGGTGGGCACTGAAGCTTTCTTT
CDR3aa: CSACSTGVGTEAFF
d_gene: TRBD1
v_gene: TRBV20-1
j_gene: TRBJ1-1
abundance: many

CDR3nt: TGTGCCAGCTCACCGGGACCCGGGGGCACCATATATTTT
CDR3aa: CASSPGPGGTIYF
d_gene: -
v_gene: TRBV18
j_gene: TRBJ1-3
abundance: -

CDR3nt: TGTGCCAGCAGCTCAAACAGGGTGGCTAATTCACCCCTCCACTTT
CDR3aa: CASSSNRVANSPLHF
d_gene: -
v_gene: TRBV7-9
j_gene: TRBJ1-6
abundance: -

CDR3nt: TGTGCCAGCAGTTTTAGGACACAACTAACCGGGGAGCTGTTTTTT
CDR3aa: CASSFRTQLTGELFF
d_gene: -
v_gene: TRBV12-3/TRBV12-4
j_gene: TRBJ2-2
abundance: -

CDR3nt: TGTGCCAGCAGCCCTGAGGGGGCGCGGGGCTACACCTTC
CDR3aa: CASSPEGARGYTF
d_gene: TRBD1
v_gene: TRBV28
j_gene: TRBJ1-2
abundance: few

CDR3nt: TGCGCCAGCAGCTTGCCCGGGATGTACAATGAGCAGTTCTTC
CDR3aa: CASSLPGMYNEQFF
d_gene: -
v_gene: TRBV5-1
j_gene: TRBJ2-1
abundance: many

CDR3nt: TGTGCCAGCAGGAGTAGCGGGGCCTACGAGCAGTACTTC
CDR3aa: CASRSSGAYEQYF
d_gene: TRBD2
v_gene: TRBV2
j_gene: TRBJ2-7
abundance: many

CDR3nt: TGTGCCAGCAGTTACCCTTTGGAGGGGGCTCAAGAGACCCAGTACTTC
CDR3aa: CASSYPLEGAQETQYF
d_gene: -
v_gene: TRBV6-2/TRBV6-3
j_gene: TRBJ2-5
abundance: many

CDR3nt: TGCAGTGCTACTACCATAAGGAATCAGCCCCAGCATTTT
CDR3aa: CSATTIRNQPQHF
d_gene: -
v_gene: TRBV20-1
j_gene: TRBJ1-5
abundance: many

CDR3nt: TGTGCCAGCATCTCGGGTACAGAGTCGCCGAACACTGAAGCTTTCTTT
CDR3aa: CASISGTESPNTEAFF
d_gene: -
v_gene: TRBV12-3/TRBV12-4
j_gene: TRBJ1-1
abundance: -

CDR3nt: TGCGCCAGCAGCCCGGGCTTAAGGGTCTTTGACTATGGCTACACCTTC
CDR3aa: CASSPGLRVFDYGYTF
d_gene: -
v_gene: TRBV5-1
j_gene: TRBJ1-2
abundance: -

CDR3nt: TGTGCCAGCAGCCTAAGCGGGACTGGCGAGCAGTACTTC
CDR3aa: CASSLSGTGEQYF
d_gene: TRBD2
v_gene: TRBV3-1
j_gene: TRBJ2-7
abundance: many

CDR3nt: TGTGCCAGCAGTTTGGCAGGCAGGAATGAAAAACTGTTTTTT
CDR3aa: CASSLAGRNEKLFF
d_gene: -
v_gene: TRBV27
j_gene: TRBJ1-4
abundance: -

CDR3nt: TGTGCCAGCAGTCGTCGACTGGGACAGGGTAACACTGAAGCTTTCTTT
CDR3aa: CASSRRLGQGNTEAFF
d_gene: TRBD1
v_gene: TRBV7-9
j_gene: TRBJ1-1
abundance: few

CDR3nt: TGCGCCAGCACAAACAGGGGGCGGACAGATACGCAGTATTTT
CDR3aa: CASTNRGRTDTQYF
d_gene: TRBD1
v_gene: TRBV5-1
j_gene: TRBJ2-3
abundance: few

CDR3nt: TGTGCCAGCAGTACCACGGCCGGAGATACGCAGTATTTT
CDR3aa: CASSTTAGDTQYF
d_gene: -
v_gene: TRBV7-9
j_gene: TRBJ2-3
abundance: many

CDR3nt: TGCAGTGCTACGGACAGGTCCTACGAGCAGTACTTC
CDR3aa: CSATDRSYEQYF
d_gene: TRBD1
v_gene: TRBV20-1
j_gene: TRBJ2-7
abundance: many

CDR3nt: TGTGCCAGCAGCTTTGGCGTACAGGGGGGCCACGAGCAGTACTTC
CDR3aa: CASSFGVQGGHEQYF
d_gene: TRBD1
v_gene: TRBV7-9
j_gene: TRBJ2-7
abundance: many

CDR3nt: TGTGCCAGCAGCCCGGGACTGAGGCCTGGGGCCAACGTCCTGACTTTC
CDR3aa: CASSPGLRPGANVLTF
d_gene: -
v_gene: TRBV25-1
j_gene: TRBJ2-6
abundance: -

CDR3nt: TGTGCCAGCAGCTCCACAGAGGGATATACGCAGTATTTT
CDR3aa: CASSSTEGYTQYF
d_gene: -
v_gene: TRBV7-9
j_gene: TRBJ2-3
abundance: -

CDR3nt: TGTGCCAGCAGCGGGACAGGGGGCTTGTTAAGTGAGCAGTTCTTC
CDR3aa: CASSGTGGLLSEQFF
d_gene: TRBD1
v_gene: TRBV2
j_gene: TRBJ2-1
abundance: many

CDR3nt: TGTGCCAGCAGTTTATATAGCGGGAGTCCCACAGATACGCAGTATTTT
CDR3aa: CASSLYSGSPTDTQYF
d_gene: TRBD2
v_gene: TRBV28
j_gene: TRBJ2-3
abundance: many

CDR3nt: TGTGCCAGCAGCCCCCACCCCGGGACAGACAATCAGCCCCAGCATTTT
CDR3aa: CASSPHPGTDNQPQHF
d_gene: TRBD1
v_gene: TRBV4-2
j_gene: TRBJ1-5
abundance: -

CDR3nt: TGCAGTGCTTGTCGAGAGCGGGTCGACAATGAGCAGTTCTTC
CDR3aa: CSACRERVDNEQFF
d_gene: -
v_gene: TRBV20-1
j_gene: TRBJ2-1
abundance: many

CDR3nt: TGTGCCAGCAGTTCAGCCACGACCTTTCTTGAGCAGTTCTTC
CDR3aa: CASSSATTFLEQFF
d_gene: -
v_gene: TRBV27
j_gene: TRBJ2-1
abundance: few